This T cell receptor (beta chain) appears in the sequencing data of a study of monozygotic twins with inflammatory bowel disease (dated by TCRdb to the late 2010s). With regard to the full study: The complete study included approximately 28 monozygotic twin pairs: 19 IBD-discordant Danish pairs and nine German pairs, of which four were IBD-concordant and five were IBD-discordant. The search for disease-associated traits relied mainly on comparing IBD patients with their genetically identical healthy co-twins within discordant pairs. Each individual had, on average, about 151 000 unique TCRalpha sequences and 181 000 unique TCRbeta sequences available for analysis.

The library was generated by 5' RACE. For each TCR library, 3,000 to 4,000 ng of total RNA was used. cDNA was synthesized with SMARTScribe reverse transcriptase in eight separate reactions per sample. Unique molecular identifiers containing a 6-nucleotide sample barcode were introduced through template switching during cDNA synthesis. TCRalpha and TCRbeta cDNA was amplified in two nested PCRs of roughly 16 and 10 cycles, and bead purification was carried out after each PCR. Before amplification, the cDNA was treated with uracil DNA-glycosylase and purified using the QIAquick PCR purification kit. The second PCR was the step at which Illumina TruSeq-compatible adapters and sample-specific barcodes were added. TapeStation and Qubit were used to check library quality and concentration, and 4 to 6 ng of each library was pooled. Pooled libraries were sequenced on an Illumina HiSeq2500 single-index Rapid Run with 2 x 100 bp reads and custom sequencing primers. The authors processed their data as follows. PCR and sequencing errors were corrected by UMI-based consensus assembly using MiGEC version 1.2.6. MiXCR version 2.1.1 was used to carry out V(D)J alignment, clonotype assembly and CDR3 extraction. Normalisation of gene usage, clonotype sharing and MAIT/NKT TCR abundance was achieved by analysing the top 1000, 10 000 and 20 000 clonotypes per sample. Diversity was computed as the inverse Simpson index with the vegan R package after downsampling to 27 000 UMIs. Statistical testing used paired Mann-Whitney U tests on the discordant twin pairs and applied Benjamini-Hochberg correction for multiple testing. Based on TCRdb reprocessing of the reads, there is one entry per CDR3 protein sequence, and DNA is missing. None of the V and J calls come from the authors' own analysis; TCRdb made them. This specimen's table enumerates around 400,000 distinct CDR3 sequences. Of the sample, roughly 2.5% is held by the ten largest clones.

From each donor, an approximately 2.6 ml peripheral blood sample was collected into PAXgene tubes and kept at -80 degrees C. Total RNA was isolated from whole blood with the PAXgene blood miRNA kit on an automated QIAcube, without T cell sorting. Deep TCRalpha and TCRbeta repertoire profiling with unique molecular barcoding was performed on peripheral blood of monozygotic twin pairs concordant or discordant for inflammatory bowel disease. For every twin pair, smoking habits were documented, and each individual was categorised as a current, former or never smoker. The CDR3 sequence holds 14 residues, the cysteine and phenylalanine included. A DNA sequence was not provided. Looking up the germline V gene (reference sequence) yields CDR1 PRHDT and CDR2 FYEKMQ. As to this clonotype: This receptor's antigen is unknown.

What the research found in general, with its limitations: Measured by the inverse Simpson index, TCRbeta repertoire diversity was lower in IBD patients than in their healthy co-twins. The analysis was unable to tell apart different T cell subtypes. Repertoire similarity did not differ between concordant and discordant twins, which could be due to limited statistical power. Background noise and inter-individual variability may have been introduced into the repertoires by the differing immunosuppressive treatments among patients. Fewer clonotypes were shared with other individuals by IBD patients than by healthy twins, most markedly in patients showing signs of disease activity. The results gave no support for a single strong signal or clonotype linked to IBD.

In this chain, TRBV13 is recombined with TRBJ1-5; without DNA, the TCRdb call of TRBD1 cannot be checked. The sequenced sample consisted of blood. The source is a human donor with ulcerative colitis or Crohn's disease, or a healthy co-twin of an affected twin (not recorded which). For the CDR3, the sequence is CASSLGRSGRPQHF.